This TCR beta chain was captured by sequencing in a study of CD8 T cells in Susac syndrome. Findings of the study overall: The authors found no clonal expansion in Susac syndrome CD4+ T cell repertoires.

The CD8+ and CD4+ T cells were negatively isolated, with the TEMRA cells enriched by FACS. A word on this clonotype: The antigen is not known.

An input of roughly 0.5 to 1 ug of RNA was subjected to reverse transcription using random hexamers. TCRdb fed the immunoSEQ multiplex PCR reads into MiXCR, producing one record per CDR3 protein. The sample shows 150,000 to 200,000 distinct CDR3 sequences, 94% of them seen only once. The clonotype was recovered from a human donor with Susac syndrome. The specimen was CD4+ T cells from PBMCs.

The CDR3 DNA is TGCAGCGCTGAGGGGGGGCCCTCCTACGAGCAGTACTTC. It codes for CSAEGGPSYEQYF. This chain uses TRBV29-1 with TRBJ2-7, with a tentative D call TRBD2 (7 bases). The germline V gene encodes CDR1 SQVTM and CDR2 ANQGSEA. Trimming left V 7 bases short and J 0 bases short, with 13 bases between. The CDR3 is 13 amino acids.